A single sample is the source of the 21 T cell receptor beta chains below, sequenced in a study of blood T cell repertoires in COVID-19. The repertoire was sequenced with immunoSEQ multiplex PCR; TCRdb's copy has only in-frame clones and lacks some. The repertoire has approximately 330,000 clones, approximately 86% of them found once; the top ten carry just over 9.5%. Sequenced input: peripheral blood. The receptors stem from a man aged 25 to 40 with COVID-19, enrolled during active disease.

The chain uses TRBV6-5 and TRBJ1-5; D gene unclear. This CDR3 region has 16 residues. Trimming left V 2 bases short and J 0 bases short, with 11 bases between. The V gene's germline CDR1 is MNHEY and CDR2 SVGAGI. The CDR3, as DNA: TGTGCCAGCAGTTACGAAAGGCGGAATAGCAATCAGCCCCAGCATTTT. This sequence encodes CASSYERRNSNQPQHF.

This rearrangement joins TRBV7-6 to TRBJ2-3; the D gene is possibly TRBD2 (5 bases). Germline V lookup: CDR1 SGHVS, CDR2 FNYEAQ. Trimming shortened V by 5 bases and J by 2 bases, and 11 bases separated the two germline ends. CDR3 length: 14 residues. This CDR3 is CASSLTGNTDTQYF. The CDR3 nucleotides read TGTGCCAGCAGCCTGACGGGGAACACAGATACGCAGTATTTT. The complete variable domain, with remaining parts taken from reference TRBV7-6 and TRBJ2-3, reads GAGVSQSPRYKVTKRGQDVALRCDPISGHVSLYWYRQALGQGPEFLTYFNYEAQQDKSGLPNDRFSAERPEGSISTLTIQRTEQRDSAMYRCASSLTGNTDTQYFGPGTRLTVL.

This rearrangement joins TRBV5-1 to TRBJ2-3; D may be TRBD2 (6 bases). The CDR3 loop spans 14 amino acids. Trimming pared 4 bases from V and 4 bases from J, leaving 13 bases between. The germline CDR1 and CDR2 sequences are SGHRS and YFSETQ. The CDR3 region has the DNA TGCGCCAGCAGCGTGTGGGCTAGCGCAGATACGCAGTATTTT. Translation gives CASSVWASADTQYF.

This sequence joins TRBV19 and TRBJ2-3, with TRBD1 matching over 7 bases. The V segment lost 3 bases and the J segment 4 bases; nucleotides outside the gene matches: 10. Germline values: CDR1 LNHDA, CDR2 SQIVND (reference sequence). This CDR3 is 16 amino acids long. The CDR3 sequence is CASSIIPRQGADTQYF. CDR3 coding DNA: TGTGCCAGTAGTATTATTCCCAGGCAGGGGGCAGATACGCAGTATTTT.

The chain employs TRBV27 and TRBJ2-1; TRBD1 aligns across 7 bases. The CDR3 is 16 residues long. The V segment lost 5 bases and the J segment 8 bases; nucleotides outside the gene matches: 15. Germline CDR1 and CDR2: MNHEY and SMNVEV (reference sequence). The DNA for the CDR3 is TGTGCCAGCAGTCCAAAGGGGGCAGGAAGGGCGGATGAGCAGTTCTTC. Protein sequence: CASSPKGAGRADEQFF.

In its sample, this clone was seen once. The V gene is TRBV10-3, the J gene TRBJ1-2, with 9 bases lining up with TRBD1. Trimming took 5 bases from V and 2 from J; bases not matched to a gene: 9. This CDR3 has 16 residues. Looked up from germline, CDR1 is ENHRY and CDR2 is SYGVKD. CDR3 DNA sequence: TGTGCCATCAGTAATACTTGGGGACAGGGAAACTATGGCTACACCTTC. Protein: CAISNTWGQGNYGYTF.

This chain connects TRBV2 to TRBJ1-2; 7 nucleotides align to TRBD1. Germline assignment: CDR1 SNHLY and CDR2 FYNNEI. V was pared by 8 bases and J by 1 base, with 7 bases of the junction left unmatched. The CDR3 consists of 14 residues. Written as DNA, the CDR3 is TGTGCCAGCGCGGACAGGACCTTTAACTATGGCTACACCTTC. This sequence encodes CASADRTFNYGYTF.

The CDR3 loop is CASRQGATNEKLFF. CDR3 bases: TGTGCCAGCAGACAGGGTGCAACTAATGAAAAACTGTTTTTT. The chain recombines TRBV6-5 with TRBJ1-4; tentatively, D is TRBD1 (6 bases). The V gene lost 6 bases and the J gene lost 0 bases, with 8 bases spanning the gap. The CDR3 has 14 residues. CDR1 and CDR2 (germline): MNHEY, SVGAGI.

CDR3 nucleotides: TGCAGCGTTGATAGGCGGGGGGGGTTTGGCTACACCTTC. It translates to CSVDRRGGFGYTF. The rearrangement uses TRBV29-1 and TRBJ1-2, with D perhaps TRBD1 (5 bases). CDR1 is SQVTM and CDR2 is ANQGSEA in the germline V gene. The CDR3 runs 13 residues. V lost 3 bases and J 7 bases, leaving 15 bases between the germline ends.

The chain uses TRBV6-5 and TRBJ2-7; D is perhaps TRBD2 (6 bases). The CDR3 has 16 amino acids. V was shortened by 1 base and J by 1 base, with 14 bases between the two germline ends. Germline-derived CDR1 and CDR2 are MNHEY and SVGAGI. CDR3 amino acids: CASSYYPAGASYEQYF. CDR3 DNA: TGTGCCAGCAGTTACTATCCAGCGGGCGCTTCCTACGAGCAGTACTTC.

This clone occurred once. This specimen includes other DNA sequences encoding the same CDR3. V and J are TRBV5-6 and TRBJ2-7; D ambiguous. V was clipped by 0 bases and J by 4 bases, with 8 bases between them. The germline V gene encodes CDR1 SGHDT and CDR2 YYEEEE. This CDR3 has 13 amino acids. CDR3 sequence reads: CASSLGASYEQYF. CDR3 DNA: TGTGCCAGCAGCTTGGGGGCCTCTTACGAGCAGTACTTC.

V and J are TRBV4-3 and TRBJ2-1; 8 bases fit TRBD2. CDR3 length: 16 amino acids. Germline V gives CDR1 LGHNA, CDR2 YSLEER. J was trimmed by 3 bases and V by 4 bases; bases with no gene match: 8. CDR3 in amino acids: CASSRGGAGDYNEQFF. The DNA for the CDR3 is TGCGCCAGCAGCCGTGGGGGAGCGGGAGACTACAATGAGCAGTTCTTC.

This clone has just one count. V and J are TRBV10-3 and TRBJ2-5; no definite D call. CDR3 length equals 13 residues. V lost 3 bases to trimming and J lost 0 bases, with 5 bases between them. Germline V gene sequence: CDR1 ENHRY, CDR2 SYGVKD. The CDR3 DNA is TGTGCCATCAGTGACCTGTACCAAGAGACCCAGTACTTC. Translation gives CAISDLYQETQYF.

The V and J genes are TRBV7-6 and TRBJ1-4; TRBD1 matches at 10 bases. The CDR3 covers 17 residues. The V gene's germline CDR1 is SGHVS and CDR2 FNYEAQ. V was pared by 2 bases and J by 6 bases, with 9 bases of the junction left unmatched. This chain's CDR3 is CASSLWGTGVGDEKLFF. CDR3 nucleotide sequence: TGTGCCAGCAGCTTATGGGGGACAGGGGTCGGGGATGAAAAACTGTTTTTT.

This clone turned up a few times. The chain joins TRBV5-1 to TRBJ2-3, with 12 bases aligning to TRBD1. The germline V gene has CDR1 SGHRS and CDR2 YFSETQ. J was trimmed by 6 bases and V by 0 bases; bases with no gene match: 5. CDR3 size: 16 residues. As DNA, the CDR3 is TGCGCCAGCAGCTTGGGGGACAGGGGGCGCTTCGATACGCAGTATTTT. It is translated as CASSLGDRGRFDTQYF.

On this clone itself: Other DNA sequences in this specimen translate into the identical CDR3. The chain recombines TRBV7-2 with TRBJ1-2; possibly TRBD1 for D (5 bases). V was clipped by 5 bases and J by 1 base, with 8 bases between them. CDR1 and CDR2 from the germline V gene are SGHTA and FQGNSA. CDR3 length: 13 amino acids. Here the CDR3 DNA reads TGTGCCAGCAGCCCAGACAGTAACTATGGCTACACCTTC. It codes for CASSPDSNYGYTF.

The rearrangement joins TRBV7-2 to TRBJ2-3; 11 bases are a match to TRBD2. With 4 bases clipped from V and 0 bases from J, the junction kept 6 bases outside the gene matches. CDR3 length equals 17 residues. In germline, CDR1 is SGHTA, CDR2 FQGNSA. CDR3 DNA: TGTGCCAGCAGCTCAGACATAGCGGGGGGGAGCACAGATACGCAGTATTTT. Translated: CASSSDIAGGSTDTQYF.

The chain couples TRBV6-2 or TRBV6-3 to TRBJ2-7, with 8 positions matching TRBD1. Per germline, CDR1 MNHEY and CDR2 SVGEGT. The trim removed 2 bases at V and 0 bases at J, leaving 9 bases unmatched. The CDR3 is 17 amino acids. CDR3 in DNA: TGTGCCAGCAGTTACCCCTATGGACAGGGAGCCTCCTACGAGCAGTACTTC. Protein: CASSYPYGQGASYEQYF.

The chain joins TRBV7-2 to TRBJ2-7; D unresolved. From germline, CDR1 is SGHTA and CDR2 FQGNSA. This CDR3 is 13 amino acids long. The V gene lost 1 base and the J gene lost 4 bases, with 8 bases spanning the gap. CDR3 bases: TGTGCCAGCAGCTTAGAATCGGTTTACGAGCAGTACTTC. Its protein is CASSLESVYEQYF.

The rearrangement uses TRBV5-1 and TRBJ2-1; 9 bases fit TRBD1. From germline, CDR1 is SGHRS and CDR2 YFSETQ. The V gene end was trimmed by 2 bases and the J gene end by 6 bases; junction bases not matched to a gene: 3. This CDR3 spans 14 amino acids. CDR3: CASSFGTGINEQFF. In DNA form, the CDR3 reads TGCGCCAGCAGCTTCGGGACAGGGATCAATGAGCAGTTCTTC.

This chain links TRBV6-1 with TRBJ2-7; tentative D call: TRBD1 (5 bases). CDR1 and CDR2 (germline): MNHNS, SASEGT. Trimming left V 1 base short and J 2 bases short, with 9 bases between. The CDR3 contains 14 residues. The CDR3 region has the DNA TGTGCCAGCAGTGAAGGCGACAGCCCCTACGAGCAGTACTTC. Translated, it gives CASSEGDSPYEQYF.